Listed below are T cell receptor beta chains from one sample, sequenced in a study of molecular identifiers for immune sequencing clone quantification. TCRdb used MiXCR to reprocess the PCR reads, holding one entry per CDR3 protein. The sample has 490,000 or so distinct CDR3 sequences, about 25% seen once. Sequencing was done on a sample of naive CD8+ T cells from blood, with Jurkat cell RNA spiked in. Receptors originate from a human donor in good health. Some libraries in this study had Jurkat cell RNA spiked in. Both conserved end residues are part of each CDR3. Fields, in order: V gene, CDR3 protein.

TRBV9	CASSVATTGTDTQYF
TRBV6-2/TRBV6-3	CASSYSFRDREPEQYF
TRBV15	CATSRDEGVYGYAF
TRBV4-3	CASSPGDLNEQFF
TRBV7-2	CASSSDATDTQYF
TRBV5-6	CASSPASYNEQFF
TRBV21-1	CASSIIGGLEGAERVCSYNEQFF
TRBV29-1	CSVEIYVFPATSGNTIYF
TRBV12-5	CASGDDRVTDTQYF
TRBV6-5	CASGYPPTGAGGANVLTF
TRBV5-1	CASSLTGHLNEQYF
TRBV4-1	CASSPRASGGKYQETQYF
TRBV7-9	CASSSGPGTLRSVGANVLTF
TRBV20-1	CSASQGWPEGQYF
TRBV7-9	CASSLASGGSSYNEQFF
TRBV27	CASSAQGAYEQYF
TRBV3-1	CASSQDRGAVAQYF
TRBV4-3	CASSQVKGVAGPSTDTQYF
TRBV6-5	CASSQTGLAYNEQFF
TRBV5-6	CASSLGSGSGPDTQYF
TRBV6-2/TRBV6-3	CASSPWQNSNQPQHF
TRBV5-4	CASSFSTGTANTEAFF
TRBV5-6	CASGGTNIYQPQHF